Given below is one T cell receptor beta chain in context. Its matching antigen is unknown. Donors in the study were healthy people who gave bone marrow. With 2 bases removed from V and 0 bases from J, the gap between germline ends came to 7 bases. CDR3 size: 14 residues. Germline CDR1 reads MNHEY; CDR2 reads SMNVEV (reference sequence). The entry originates in a study of cytomegalovirus exposure and HLA in healthy donors. PCR primers comprised 60 Vbeta and 13 Jbeta primers. Using immunoSEQ multiplex PCR, the repertoire was profiled, and TCRdb retains in-frame clones only, with some absent. The sample records approximately 150,000 clones, approximately 72% being singletons. Study-wide results and caveats: In a later analysis, common viral pathogens appeared linked to several of the most significant clusters. It was taken for granted in presence/absence analyses that sequencing depth across donors was roughly uniform. A later analysis found TCR association rates differed by HLA locus, highest for DRB1 and lowest for HLA-C.

Specimen: PBMCs. V and J are TRBV27 and TRBJ1-1; D uncertain. The sequence came from a woman in her fifties or sixties in good health and CMV-seronegative. In nucleotides, the CDR3 is TGTGCCAGCAGTTTAATTTACATGAACACTGAAGCTTTCTTT. Translated: CASSLIYMNTEAFF.